This T cell receptor beta chain was captured in a study of cytomegalovirus exposure and HLA in healthy donors. Repertoires were generated with immunoSEQ multiplex PCR, while TCRdb's copy carries only in-frame clones and drops some. The sample carries 260,000 or so clones, more than 75% recorded once. Germline V gives CDR1 MGHDK, CDR2 SYGVNS. CDR3 length equals 16 residues. With 3 bases clipped from V and 7 bases from J, the junction kept 13 bases outside the gene matches. Study-level points and caveats: Rarity characterized most TCR sequences, yet some public TCRs appeared in many donors.

Note on this clone: Its target is unknown.

Sequenced input: PBMCs. The rearrangement uses TRBV25-1 and TRBJ2-3; the match to TRBD2 covers 7 bases. This sequence was found in a woman under 30 in good health and CMV-seronegative. CDR3 protein: CASSESSQAGFHTQYF. The CDR3 nucleotides are TGTGCCAGCAGTGAGTCCTCTCAAGCGGGATTTCATACGCAGTATTTT.